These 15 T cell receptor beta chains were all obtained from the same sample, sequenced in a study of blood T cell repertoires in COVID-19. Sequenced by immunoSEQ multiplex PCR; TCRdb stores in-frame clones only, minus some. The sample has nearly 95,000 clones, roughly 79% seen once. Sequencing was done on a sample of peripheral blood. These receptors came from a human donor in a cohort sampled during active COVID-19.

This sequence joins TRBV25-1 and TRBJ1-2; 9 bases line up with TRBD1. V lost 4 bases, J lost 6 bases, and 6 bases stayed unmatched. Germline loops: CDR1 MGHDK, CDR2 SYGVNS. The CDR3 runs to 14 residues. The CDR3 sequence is CASSVQGAVNGYTF. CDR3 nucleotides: TGTGCCAGCAGTGTACAGGGGGCTGTTAATGGCTACACCTTC.

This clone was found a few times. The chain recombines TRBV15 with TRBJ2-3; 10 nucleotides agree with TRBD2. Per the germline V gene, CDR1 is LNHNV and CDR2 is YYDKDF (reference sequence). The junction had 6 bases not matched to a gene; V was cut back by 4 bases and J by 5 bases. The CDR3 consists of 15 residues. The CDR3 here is CATSTLAGDLDTQYF. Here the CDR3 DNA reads TGTGCCACCAGCACCCTAGCGGGGGACTTAGATACGCAGTATTTT.

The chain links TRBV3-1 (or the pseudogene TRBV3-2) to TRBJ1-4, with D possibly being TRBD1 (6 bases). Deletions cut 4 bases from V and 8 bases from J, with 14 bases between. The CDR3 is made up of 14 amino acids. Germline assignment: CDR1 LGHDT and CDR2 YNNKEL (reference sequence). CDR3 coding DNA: TGTGCCAGCAGCCCCCCAGGGGAAGCGGAAAAACTGTTTTTT. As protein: CASSPPGEAEKLFF.

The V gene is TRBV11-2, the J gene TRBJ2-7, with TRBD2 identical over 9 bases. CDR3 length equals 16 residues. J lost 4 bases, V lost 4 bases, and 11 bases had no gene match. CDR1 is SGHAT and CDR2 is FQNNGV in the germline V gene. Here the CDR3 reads CASSSISGLASYEQYF. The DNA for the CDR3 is TGTGCCAGCAGCTCAATTTCAGGACTAGCGAGTTACGAGCAGTACTTC.

The CDR3 sequence: CATSDPGGVNTGELFF. CDR3 DNA sequence: TGTGCCACCAGTGATCCCGGGGGGGTGAACACCGGGGAGCTGTTTTTT. The chain employs TRBV24-1 and TRBJ2-2; 8 bases are shared with TRBD2. The CDR3 totals 16 residues. Germline CDR1 reads KGHDR; CDR2 reads SFDVKD. V trimming: 3 bases; J trimming: 1 base; junction bases outside the gene matches: 3.

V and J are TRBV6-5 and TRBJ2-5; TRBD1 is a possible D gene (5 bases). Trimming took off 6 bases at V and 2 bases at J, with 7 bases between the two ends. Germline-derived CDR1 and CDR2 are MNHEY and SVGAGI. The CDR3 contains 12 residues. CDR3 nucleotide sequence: TGTGCCAGCAGAGGGGTACAAGAGACCCAGTACTTC. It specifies CASRGVQETQYF.

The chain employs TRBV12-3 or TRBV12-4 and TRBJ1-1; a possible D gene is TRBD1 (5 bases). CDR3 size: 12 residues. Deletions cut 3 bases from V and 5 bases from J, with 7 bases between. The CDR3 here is CASSFGGTEAFF. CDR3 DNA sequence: TGTGCCAGCAGTTTTGGGGGGACTGAAGCTTTCTTT.

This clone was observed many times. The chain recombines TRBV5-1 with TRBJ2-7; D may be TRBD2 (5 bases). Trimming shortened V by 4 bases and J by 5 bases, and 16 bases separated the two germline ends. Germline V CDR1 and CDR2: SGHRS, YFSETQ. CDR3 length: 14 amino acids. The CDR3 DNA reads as TGCGCCAGCAGCACCGGGGAATGGGGTGACGAGCAGTACTTC. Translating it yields CASSTGEWGDEQYF.

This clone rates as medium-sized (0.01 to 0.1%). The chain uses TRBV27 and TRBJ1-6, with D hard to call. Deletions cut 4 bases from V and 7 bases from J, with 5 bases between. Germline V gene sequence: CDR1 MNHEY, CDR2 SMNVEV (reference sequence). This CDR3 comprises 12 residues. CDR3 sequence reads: CASSSSNSPLHF. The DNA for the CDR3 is TGTGCCAGCAGTTCCTCGAATTCACCCCTCCACTTT.

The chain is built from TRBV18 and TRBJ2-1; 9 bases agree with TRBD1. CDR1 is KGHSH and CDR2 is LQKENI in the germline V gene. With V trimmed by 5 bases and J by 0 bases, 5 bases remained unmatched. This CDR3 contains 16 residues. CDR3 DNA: TGTGCCAGCTCAACAGACAGGGGGGGCTCCTACAATGAGCAGTTCTTC. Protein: CASSTDRGGSYNEQFF.

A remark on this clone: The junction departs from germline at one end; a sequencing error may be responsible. For the CDR3, the DNA is TGTGCTAGCAGCTTAGGGGCGGGCAACACCGGGGAGCTGTTTTTT. This gives the protein CASSLGAGNTGELFF. The chain combines TRBV7-7 with TRBJ2-2; the D call may be TRBD1 or TRBD2 (5 bases each). The CDR3 runs to 15 residues. Per germline, CDR1 SSHAT and CDR2 FNYEAQ (reference sequence).

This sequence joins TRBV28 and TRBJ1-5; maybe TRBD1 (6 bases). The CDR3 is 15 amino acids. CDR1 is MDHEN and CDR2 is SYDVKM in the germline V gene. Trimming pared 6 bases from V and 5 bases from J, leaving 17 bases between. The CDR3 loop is CASSLGGGGHQPQHF. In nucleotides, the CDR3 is TGTGCCAGCAGCTTAGGGGGGGGCGGTCATCAGCCCCAGCATTTT.

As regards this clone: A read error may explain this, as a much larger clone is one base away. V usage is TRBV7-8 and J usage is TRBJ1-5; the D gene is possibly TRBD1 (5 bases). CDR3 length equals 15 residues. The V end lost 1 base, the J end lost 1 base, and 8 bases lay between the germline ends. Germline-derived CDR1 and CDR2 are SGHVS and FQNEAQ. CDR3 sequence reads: CASSLDGGSNQPQHF. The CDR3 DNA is TGTGCCAGCAGCTTAGATGGGGGGAGCAATCAGCCCCAGCATTTT.

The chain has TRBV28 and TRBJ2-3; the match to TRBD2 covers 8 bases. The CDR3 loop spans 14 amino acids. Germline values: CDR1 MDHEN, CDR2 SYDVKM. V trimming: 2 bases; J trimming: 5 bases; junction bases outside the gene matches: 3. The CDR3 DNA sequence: TGTGCCAGCAGTTTAGGACTAGCAGGAGATACGCAGTATTTT. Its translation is CASSLGLAGDTQYF. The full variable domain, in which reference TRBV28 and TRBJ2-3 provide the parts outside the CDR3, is DVKVTQSSRYLVKRTGEKVFLECVQDMDHENMFWYRQDPGLGLRLIYFSYDVKMKEKGDIPEGYSVSREKKERFSLILESASTNQTSMYLCASSLGLAGDTQYFGPGTRLTVL.

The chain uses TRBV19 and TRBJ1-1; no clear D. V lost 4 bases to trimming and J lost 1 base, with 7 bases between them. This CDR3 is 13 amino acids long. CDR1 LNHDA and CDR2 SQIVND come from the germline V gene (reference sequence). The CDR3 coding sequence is TGTGCCAGTAGTAGGGCGGGGAACACTGAAGCTTTCTTT. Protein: CASSRAGNTEAFF.